The rows below give T cell receptor beta chains drawn from one sample of a study of T cells after yellow fever vaccination. Via MiXCR, TCRdb re-called the 5' RACE reads, giving one row per CDR3 protein. The data contain some 300,000 distinct CDR3 sequences, around 3.9% of them singletons. The sample consisted of PBMCs, taken on the day of the yellow fever booster vaccination. The source is a man between 18 and 35 years old who received the YFV17D yellow fever vaccine. Each CDR3 is given with its conserved first and last residue. D genes are given only for firm matches. The size of a clone is reported for some rows only, either as once, few or many, or as a class for expanded clones.

j_gene: TRBJ2-3
d_gene: .
v_gene: TRBV20-1
abundance: many
CDR3aa: CSARSGAPDTQYF
CDR3nt: TGCAGTGCTAGATCGGGGGCCCCAGATACGCAGTATTTT

j_gene: TRBJ2-1
d_gene: TRBD2
v_gene: TRBV5-1
abundance: many
CDR3aa: CASSRLAGGSNNEQFF
CDR3nt: TGCGCCAGCAGCCGTCTAGCGGGGGGGTCCAATAATGAGCAGTTCTTC

j_gene: TRBJ2-3
d_gene: TRBD2
v_gene: TRBV7-9
abundance: many
CDR3aa: CASSAPRGGSTDTQYF
CDR3nt: TGTGCCAGCAGCGCCCCCCGGGGGGGATCCACAGATACGCAGTATTTT

j_gene: TRBJ1-2
d_gene: .
v_gene: TRBV6-6
abundance: .
CDR3aa: CASSYPAGNYGYTF
CDR3nt: TGTGCCAGCAGTTACCCCGCGGGGAACTATGGCTACACCTTC

j_gene: TRBJ2-5
d_gene: .
v_gene: TRBV18
abundance: many
CDR3aa: CASSPQEQGGETQYF
CDR3nt: TGTGCCAGCTCACCACAAGAACAGGGTGGAGAGACCCAGTACTTC

j_gene: TRBJ2-5
d_gene: .
v_gene: TRBV7-6
abundance: many
CDR3aa: CASSLGDGAQETQYF
CDR3nt: TGTGCCAGCAGTTTAGGGGACGGTGCCCAAGAGACCCAGTACTTC

j_gene: TRBJ2-2
d_gene: TRBD2
v_gene: TRBV18
abundance: many
CDR3aa: CASSPGGNTGELFF
CDR3nt: TGTGCCAGCAGCCCGGGGGGGAACACCGGGGAGCTGTTTTTT

j_gene: TRBJ2-1
d_gene: TRBD2
v_gene: TRBV4-3
abundance: few
CDR3aa: CASSRGLIAGGYNEQFF
CDR3nt: TGCGCCAGCAGCCGAGGTTTAATAGCGGGGGGTTACAATGAGCAGTTCTTC

j_gene: TRBJ2-7
d_gene: .
v_gene: TRBV4-3
abundance: many
CDR3aa: CASSQDEAYEQYF
CDR3nt: TGCGCCAGCAGCCAAGATGAGGCCTACGAGCAGTACTTC

j_gene: TRBJ1-6
d_gene: TRBD1
v_gene: TRBV7-2
abundance: many
CDR3aa: CASSSIRTGPQTGSPLHF
CDR3nt: TGTGCCAGCAGCTCGATCCGGACAGGGCCACAAACCGGGTCACCCCTCCACTTT

j_gene: TRBJ2-3
d_gene: .
v_gene: TRBV9
abundance: few
CDR3aa: CASSASPGATDTQYF
CDR3nt: TGTGCCAGCAGCGCCTCCCCCGGGGCCACAGATACGCAGTATTTT

j_gene: TRBJ2-2
d_gene: TRBD1
v_gene: TRBV6-5
abundance: many
CDR3aa: CASSYSTGVTGELFF
CDR3nt: TGTGCCAGCAGTTACTCCACAGGGGTCACCGGGGAGCTGTTTTTT

j_gene: TRBJ1-2
d_gene: .
v_gene: TRBV5-1
abundance: many
CDR3aa: CASRDPWGYGYTF
CDR3nt: TGCGCCAGCAGGGACCCCTGGGGCTATGGCTACACCTTC

j_gene: TRBJ2-4
d_gene: TRBD1
v_gene: TRBV12-3/TRBV12-4
abundance: many
CDR3aa: CASSPTGFLNIQYF
CDR3nt: TGTGCCAGCAGTCCGACAGGGTTTTTGAACATTCAGTACTTC

j_gene: TRBJ1-1
d_gene: .
v_gene: TRBV6-7
abundance: many
CDR3aa: CATSGQLNTEAFF
CDR3nt: TGTGCCACCAGCGGACAGCTGAACACTGAAGCTTTCTTT

j_gene: TRBJ2-7
d_gene: .
v_gene: TRBV27
abundance: few
CDR3aa: CASSSFNSIQQYF
CDR3nt: TGTGCCAGCAGTTCCTTTAATTCTATTCAGCAGTACTTC

j_gene: TRBJ2-1
d_gene: TRBD2
v_gene: TRBV27
abundance: many
CDR3aa: CASSFLAGPWEQFF
CDR3nt: TGTGCCAGCAGTTTTCTAGCGGGTCCTTGGGAGCAGTTCTTC

j_gene: TRBJ2-1
d_gene: TRBD2
v_gene: TRBV29-1
abundance: once
CDR3aa: CSGRRGGPNEQFF
CDR3nt: TGCAGTGGGAGGCGGGGGGGCCCCAATGAGCAGTTCTTC

j_gene: TRBJ1-1
d_gene: TRBD1
v_gene: TRBV7-9
abundance: many
CDR3aa: CASSPGTGFSGAFF
CDR3nt: TGTGCCAGCAGCCCCGGGACAGGGTTTAGCGGGGCTTTCTTT

j_gene: TRBJ2-1
d_gene: .
v_gene: TRBV2
abundance: .
CDR3aa: CASSEIGDNEQFF
CDR3nt: TGTGCCAGCAGTGAAATAGGGGACAATGAGCAGTTCTTC

j_gene: TRBJ2-2
d_gene: TRBD2
v_gene: TRBV4-3
abundance: many
CDR3aa: CASSQDLAAGGASNTGELFF
CDR3nt: TGCGCCAGCAGCCAAGATCTGGCGGCGGGGGGGGCCTCGAACACCGGGGAGCTGTTTTTT

j_gene: TRBJ1-2
d_gene: .
v_gene: TRBV5-4
abundance: few
CDR3aa: CASSFGGGGEGYTF
CDR3nt: TGTGCCAGCAGCTTCGGAGGCGGGGGCGAAGGCTACACCTTC

j_gene: TRBJ1-5
d_gene: .
v_gene: TRBV7-8
abundance: few
CDR3aa: CASSLVGVDQPQHF
CDR3nt: TGTGCCAGCAGCTTAGTAGGGGTGGATCAGCCCCAGCATTTT

j_gene: TRBJ2-3
d_gene: .
v_gene: TRBV3-1
abundance: few
CDR3aa: CASSHPADTQYF
CDR3nt: TGTGCCAGCAGCCATCCCGCCGATACGCAGTATTTT

j_gene: TRBJ2-6
d_gene: .
v_gene: TRBV5-1
abundance: many
CDR3aa: CASSQGSGANVLTF
CDR3nt: TGTGCCAGCAGCCAGGGTTCGGGGGCCAACGTCCTGACTTTC

j_gene: TRBJ2-7
d_gene: .
v_gene: TRBV29-1
abundance: many
CDR3aa: CSASRDLVYEQYF
CDR3nt: TGCAGCGCGTCCCGGGACCTGGTATACGAGCAGTACTTC

j_gene: TRBJ1-4
d_gene: TRBD1
v_gene: TRBV7-2
abundance: many
CDR3aa: CASSQDRGEKLFF
CDR3nt: TGTGCCAGCAGCCAGGACAGGGGTGAAAAACTGTTTTTT

j_gene: TRBJ1-6
d_gene: .
v_gene: TRBV7-2
abundance: many
CDR3aa: CASSFVGNSPLHF
CDR3nt: TGTGCCAGCAGCTTCGTGGGGAATTCACCCCTCCACTTT

j_gene: TRBJ1-1
d_gene: TRBD1
v_gene: TRBV25-1
abundance: .
CDR3aa: CASSEYPGQGSTNTEAFF
CDR3nt: TGTGCCAGCAGTGAATATCCGGGACAGGGATCGACGAACACTGAAGCTTTCTTT

j_gene: TRBJ2-6
d_gene: TRBD1
v_gene: TRBV6-2/TRBV6-3
abundance: many
CDR3aa: CASRDRGYSGANVLTF
CDR3nt: TGTGCCAGCAGGGACAGGGGGTACTCTGGGGCCAACGTCCTGACTTTC

j_gene: TRBJ2-7
d_gene: .
v_gene: TRBV27
abundance: many
CDR3aa: CASSLFQGAHEQYF
CDR3nt: TGTGCCAGCAGTTTATTCCAGGGCGCCCACGAGCAGTACTTC

j_gene: TRBJ1-4
d_gene: .
v_gene: TRBV7-2
abundance: .
CDR3aa: CASSLGGSAYEKLFF
CDR3nt: TGTGCCAGCAGCTTAGGTGGCTCAGCCTATGAAAAACTGTTTTTT

j_gene: TRBJ2-5
d_gene: TRBD2
v_gene: TRBV6-1
abundance: many
CDR3aa: CASSELAGGSETQYF
CDR3nt: TGTGCCAGCAGCGAACTAGCGGGGGGATCAGAGACCCAGTACTTC

j_gene: TRBJ2-7
d_gene: TRBD1
v_gene: TRBV11-2
abundance: many
CDR3aa: CASSLGGTGPYEQYF
CDR3nt: TGTGCCAGCAGCTTAGGGGGGACAGGGCCCTACGAGCAGTACTTC

j_gene: TRBJ2-2
d_gene: .
v_gene: TRBV4-1
abundance: few
CDR3aa: CASGTRNTGELFF
CDR3nt: TGCGCCAGCGGCACCCGAAACACCGGGGAGCTGTTTTTT

j_gene: TRBJ1-2
d_gene: .
v_gene: TRBV4-3
abundance: few
CDR3aa: CASSQDTRGPEGRIYGYTF
CDR3nt: TGCGCCAGCAGCCAAGATACGAGAGGGCCCGAGGGGAGGATCTATGGCTACACCTTC

j_gene: TRBJ2-3
d_gene: TRBD1
v_gene: TRBV2
abundance: few
CDR3aa: CASSVGTASTDTQYF
CDR3nt: TGTGCCAGCAGCGTAGGGACAGCTAGCACAGATACGCAGTATTTT

j_gene: TRBJ2-1
d_gene: .
v_gene: TRBV7-8
abundance: .
CDR3aa: CASSRRQDYNEQFF
CDR3nt: TGTGCCAGCAGCCGCAGACAGGACTACAATGAGCAGTTCTTC

j_gene: TRBJ2-7
d_gene: .
v_gene: TRBV19
abundance: once
CDR3aa: CASSMDLLSYEQYF
CDR3nt: TGTGCCAGTAGTATGGACCTCCTCTCCTACGAGCAGTACTTC

j_gene: TRBJ2-7
d_gene: .
v_gene: TRBV29-1
abundance: many
CDR3aa: CSVEGAYEQYF
CDR3nt: TGCAGCGTTGAAGGGGCTTACGAGCAGTACTTC

j_gene: TRBJ2-3
d_gene: .
v_gene: TRBV5-1
abundance: many
CDR3aa: CASSPGQGDTQYF
CDR3nt: TGCGCCAGCAGCCCCGGTCAGGGCGATACGCAGTATTTT

j_gene: TRBJ2-1
d_gene: .
v_gene: TRBV19
abundance: .
CDR3aa: CASSIGPFSYNEQFF
CDR3nt: TGTGCCAGTAGTATTGGTCCATTCTCCTACAATGAGCAGTTCTTC

j_gene: TRBJ2-5
d_gene: .
v_gene: TRBV30
abundance: .
CDR3aa: CAWSTQGETQYF
CDR3nt: TGTGCCTGGAGTACTCAAGGGGAGACCCAGTACTTC

j_gene: TRBJ2-3
d_gene: .
v_gene: TRBV6-5
abundance: few
CDR3aa: CASSYSDSGSTDTQYF
CDR3nt: TGTGCCAGCAGTTACTCAGATTCGGGGAGCACAGATACGCAGTATTTT

j_gene: TRBJ2-1
d_gene: .
v_gene: TRBV20-1
abundance: many
CDR3aa: CRSGLAWNEQFF
CDR3nt: TGCCGGTCTGGCCTAGCTTGGAATGAGCAGTTCTTC

j_gene: TRBJ1-2
d_gene: .
v_gene: TRBV4-1
abundance: many
CDR3aa: CASSQAGYGYTF
CDR3nt: TGCGCCAGCAGCCAAGCCGGGTATGGCTACACCTTC

j_gene: TRBJ1-2
d_gene: TRBD1
v_gene: TRBV5-1
abundance: many
CDR3aa: CASSGGTAIYTF
CDR3nt: TGCGCCAGCAGCGGAGGGACAGCCATCTACACCTTC

j_gene: TRBJ2-5
d_gene: TRBD2
v_gene: TRBV5-1
abundance: few
CDR3aa: CASSLGILAGEETQYF
CDR3nt: TGCGCCAGCAGCTTGGGGATACTAGCGGGAGAAGAGACCCAGTACTTC

j_gene: TRBJ1-1
d_gene: .
v_gene: TRBV29-1
abundance: many
CDR3aa: CSVEGRLNTEAFF
CDR3nt: TGCAGCGTTGAGGGACGCCTGAACACTGAAGCTTTCTTT

j_gene: TRBJ2-5
d_gene: TRBD1
v_gene: TRBV10-3
abundance: few
CDR3aa: CAISRTGLEAQYF
CDR3nt: TGTGCCATCAGTCGGACAGGGCTAGAGGCCCAGTACTTC

j_gene: TRBJ2-1
d_gene: .
v_gene: TRBV20-1
abundance: many
CDR3aa: CSATEPWSGEQFF
CDR3nt: TGCAGTGCCACCGAGCCTTGGAGCGGTGAGCAGTTCTTC